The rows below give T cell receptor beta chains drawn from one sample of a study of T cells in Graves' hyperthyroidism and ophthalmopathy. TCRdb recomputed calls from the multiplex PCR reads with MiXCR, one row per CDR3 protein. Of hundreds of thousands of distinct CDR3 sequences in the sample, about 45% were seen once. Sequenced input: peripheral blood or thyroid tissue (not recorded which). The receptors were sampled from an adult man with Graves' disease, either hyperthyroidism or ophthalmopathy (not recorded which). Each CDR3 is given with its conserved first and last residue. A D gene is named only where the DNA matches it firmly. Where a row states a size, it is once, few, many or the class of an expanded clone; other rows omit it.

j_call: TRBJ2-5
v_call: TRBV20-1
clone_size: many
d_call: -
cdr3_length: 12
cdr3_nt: TGCAGTGCTTCGACGGCGCAAGAGACCCAGTACTTC
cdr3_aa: CSASTAQETQYF

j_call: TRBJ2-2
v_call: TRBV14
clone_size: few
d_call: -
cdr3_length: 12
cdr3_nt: TGTGCCAGCAGCCTTAACCCCGGGGAGCTGTTTTTT
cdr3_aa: CASSLNPGELFF

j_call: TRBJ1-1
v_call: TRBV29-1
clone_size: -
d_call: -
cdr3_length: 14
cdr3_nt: TGCAGCGTTGAGCTTGACCGGGCGGGGGTAATGGCTTTCTTT
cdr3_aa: CSVELDRAGVMAFF

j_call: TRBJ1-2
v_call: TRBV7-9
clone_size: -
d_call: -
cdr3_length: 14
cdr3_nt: TGTGCCAGCAGCTTAGATTCCCTTGGCTATGGCTACACCTTC
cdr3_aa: CASSLDSLGYGYTF

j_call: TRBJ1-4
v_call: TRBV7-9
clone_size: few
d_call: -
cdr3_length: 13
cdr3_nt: TGTGCCAGCAGCCAATGGGGGGATGAAAAACTGTTTTTT
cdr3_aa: CASSQWGDEKLFF

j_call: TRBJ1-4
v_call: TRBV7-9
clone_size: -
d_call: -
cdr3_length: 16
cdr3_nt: TGTGCCAGCAGCCTAAGCACCGGGACATCGGGTGAAAAACTGTTTTTT
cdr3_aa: CASSLSTGTSGEKLFF

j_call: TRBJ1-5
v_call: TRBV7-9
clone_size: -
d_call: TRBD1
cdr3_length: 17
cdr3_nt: TGTGCCAGCAGCCATCCGCCAGGGACAGGGTTGTATCAGCCCCAGCATTTT
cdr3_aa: CASSHPPGTGLYQPQHF

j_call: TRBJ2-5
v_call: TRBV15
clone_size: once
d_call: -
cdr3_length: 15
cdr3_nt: TGTGCCACCAGCAGAGATGCCCAGGGTTTTGAGACCCAGTACTTC
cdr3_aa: CATSRDAQGFETQYF

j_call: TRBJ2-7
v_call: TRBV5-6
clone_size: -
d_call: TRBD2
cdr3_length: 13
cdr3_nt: TGTGCCAGCAGCTCGACTAGCAGATACGAGCAGTACTTC
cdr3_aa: CASSSTSRYEQYF

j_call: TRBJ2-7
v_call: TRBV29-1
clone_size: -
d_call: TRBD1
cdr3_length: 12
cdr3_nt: TGCAGCGTGGCCGGGACAGGGGACGAGCAGTACTTC
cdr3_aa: CSVAGTGDEQYF

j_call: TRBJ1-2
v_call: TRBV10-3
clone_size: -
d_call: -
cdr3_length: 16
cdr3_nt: TGTGCCAGCAGCCGAGGAATCCTTCAGGGGACTGATGGCTACACCTTC
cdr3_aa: CASSRGILQGTDGYTF

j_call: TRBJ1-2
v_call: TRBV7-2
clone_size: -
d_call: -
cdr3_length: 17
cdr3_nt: TGTGCCAGCAGTTTGGCTGCGGGAGTCTCCGGGATTTATGGCTACACCTTC
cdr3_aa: CASSLAAGVSGIYGYTF

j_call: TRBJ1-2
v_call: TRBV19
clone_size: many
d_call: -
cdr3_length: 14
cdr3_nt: TGTGCCACCGACGGCATTAAAGGAAACTATGGCTACACCTTC
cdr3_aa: CATDGIKGNYGYTF

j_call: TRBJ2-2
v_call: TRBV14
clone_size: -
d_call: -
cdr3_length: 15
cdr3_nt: TGTGCCAGCAGCCCATCCGACGGGGGTACCGGGGAGCTGTTTTTT
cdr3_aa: CASSPSDGGTGELFF

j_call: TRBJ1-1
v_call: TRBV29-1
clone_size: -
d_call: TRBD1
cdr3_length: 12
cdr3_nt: TGCAGTGAAGGGGGCTTGAATACTGAAGCTTTCTTT
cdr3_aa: CSEGGLNTEAFF

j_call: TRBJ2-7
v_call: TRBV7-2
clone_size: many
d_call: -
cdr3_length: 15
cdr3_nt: TGTGCCAGCAGTTCTCCGGAGGGGGGGAGGGACGAGCAGTACTTC
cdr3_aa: CASSSPEGGRDEQYF

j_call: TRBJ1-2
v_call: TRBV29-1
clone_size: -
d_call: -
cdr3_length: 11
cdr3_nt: TGCAGCGCCAAAGGGGGGAATGGCTACACCTTC
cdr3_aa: CSAKGGNGYTF

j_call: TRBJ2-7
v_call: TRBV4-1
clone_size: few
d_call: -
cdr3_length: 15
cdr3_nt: TGCGCCAGCAGCCAAGCGCCGGCGAGCTCCTACGAGCAGTACTTC
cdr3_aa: CASSQAPASSYEQYF

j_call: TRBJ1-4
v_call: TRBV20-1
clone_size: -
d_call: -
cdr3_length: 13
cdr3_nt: TGCAGTGCTAGAGGAGCAACTAATGAAAAACTGTTTTTT
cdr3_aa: CSARGATNEKLFF

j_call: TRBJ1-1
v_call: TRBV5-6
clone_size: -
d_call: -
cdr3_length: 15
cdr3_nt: TGTGCCAGCAGCTTACCAGGGTCAATCGTCGCTGAAGCTTTCTTT
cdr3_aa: CASSLPGSIVAEAFF

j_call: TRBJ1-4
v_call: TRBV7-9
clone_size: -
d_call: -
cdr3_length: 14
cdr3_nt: TGTGCCAGCAGCTTAACGGGGAGAAGGGAAAAACTGTTTTTT
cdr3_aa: CASSLTGRREKLFF

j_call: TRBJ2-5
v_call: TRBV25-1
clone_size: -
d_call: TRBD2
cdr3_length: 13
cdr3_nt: TGTGCCAGCGGCCTCGCGGGGGAAGAGACCCAGTACTTC
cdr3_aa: CASGLAGEETQYF

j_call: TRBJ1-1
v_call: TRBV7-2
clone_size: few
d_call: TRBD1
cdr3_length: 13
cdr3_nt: TGTGCCAGCAGTTTAGTCCAGGGGGCTGAAGCTTTCTTT
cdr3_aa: CASSLVQGAEAFF

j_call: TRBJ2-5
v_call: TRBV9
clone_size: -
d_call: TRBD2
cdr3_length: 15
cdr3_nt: TGTGCCAGCAGCGTAGCGGGAGCGGGGCGGGAGACCCAGTACTTC
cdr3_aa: CASSVAGAGRETQYF

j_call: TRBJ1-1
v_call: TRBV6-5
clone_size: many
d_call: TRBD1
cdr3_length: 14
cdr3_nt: TGTGCCAGCACACAGGGGTCCATGAACACTGAAGCTTTCTTT
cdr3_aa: CASTQGSMNTEAFF

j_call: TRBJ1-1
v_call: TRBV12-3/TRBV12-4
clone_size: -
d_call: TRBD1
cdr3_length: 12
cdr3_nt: TGTGCCAGCCTGACAGGGGACACTGAAGCTTTCTTT
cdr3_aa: CASLTGDTEAFF

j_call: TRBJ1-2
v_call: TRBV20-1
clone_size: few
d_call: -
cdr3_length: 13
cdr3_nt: TGCAGTGCTAGGACGGCCGGGGTTGGTGGCTACACCTTC
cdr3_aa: CSARTAGVGGYTF

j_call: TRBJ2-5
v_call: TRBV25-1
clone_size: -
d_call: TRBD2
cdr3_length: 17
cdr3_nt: TGTGCCAGCAGTGGGGGTGAGGGTAGCGGGGGCCAAGAGACCCAGTACTTC
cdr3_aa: CASSGGEGSGGQETQYF

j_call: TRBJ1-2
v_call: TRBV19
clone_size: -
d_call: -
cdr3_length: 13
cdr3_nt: TGTGCCAGTAGTCCCCTGGGGAGGGGCGGCTACACCTTC
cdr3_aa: CASSPLGRGGYTF

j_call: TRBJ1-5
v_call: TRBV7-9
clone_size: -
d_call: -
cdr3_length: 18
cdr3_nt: TGTGCCAGCAGCTTGGGGTCCCAGCCCCTCCGAGGCAATCAGCCCCAGCATTTT
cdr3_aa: CASSLGSQPLRGNQPQHF

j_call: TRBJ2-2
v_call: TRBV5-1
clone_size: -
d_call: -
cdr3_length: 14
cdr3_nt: TGCGCCAGCAGCTCAGCCGACAGGCCCGGGGAGCTGTTTTTT
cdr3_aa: CASSSADRPGELFF

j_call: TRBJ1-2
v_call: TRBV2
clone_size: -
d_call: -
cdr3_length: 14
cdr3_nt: TGTGCCAGCAGCCAAGAATTGAGGGGCTATGGCTACACCTTC
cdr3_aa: CASSQELRGYGYTF

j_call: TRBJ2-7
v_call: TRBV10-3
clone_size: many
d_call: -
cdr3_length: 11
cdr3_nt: TGTGCCATCAGTGAGCGGGACGAGCAGTACTTC
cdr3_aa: CAISERDEQYF

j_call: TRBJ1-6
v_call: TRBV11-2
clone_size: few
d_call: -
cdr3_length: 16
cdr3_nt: TGTGCCAGCAGCTTAGTCGGGGGCAGATATAATTCACCCCTCCACTTT
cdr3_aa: CASSLVGGRYNSPLHF

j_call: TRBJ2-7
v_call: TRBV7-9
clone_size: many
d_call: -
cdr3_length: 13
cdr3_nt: TGTGCCAGCAGCTTAAACGGACCCTACGAGCAGTACTTC
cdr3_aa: CASSLNGPYEQYF

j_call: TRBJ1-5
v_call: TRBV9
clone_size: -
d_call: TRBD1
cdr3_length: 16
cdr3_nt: TGTGCCAGCAGCGCCACAGGGGTTGCGGGCAATCAGCCCCAGCATTTT
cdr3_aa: CASSATGVAGNQPQHF

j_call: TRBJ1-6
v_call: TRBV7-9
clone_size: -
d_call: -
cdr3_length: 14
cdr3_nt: TGTGCCAGCAGCCCCACACGGGGGAATTCACCCCTCCACTTT
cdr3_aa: CASSPTRGNSPLHF

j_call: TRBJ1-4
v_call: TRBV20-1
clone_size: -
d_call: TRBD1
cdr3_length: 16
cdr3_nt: TGCAGTGCTAGAGATAACAGGGGGGTAACTAATGAAAAACTGTTTTTT
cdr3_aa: CSARDNRGVTNEKLFF

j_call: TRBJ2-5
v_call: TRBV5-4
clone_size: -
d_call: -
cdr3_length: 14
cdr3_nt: TGTGCCAGCAAGGAGGGGGCGCCTCAAGAGACCCAGTACTTC
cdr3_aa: CASKEGAPQETQYF

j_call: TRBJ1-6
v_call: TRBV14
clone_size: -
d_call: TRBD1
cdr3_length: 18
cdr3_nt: TGTGCCAGCAGCCCCCGGGACAGGGTATTTGTTATTGATTCACCCCTCCACTTT
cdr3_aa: CASSPRDRVFVIDSPLHF

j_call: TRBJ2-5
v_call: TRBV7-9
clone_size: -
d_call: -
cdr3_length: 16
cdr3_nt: TGTGCCAGCAGCCAAGACTTGCGGGGCCGCGGGGAGACCCAGTACTTC
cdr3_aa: CASSQDLRGRGETQYF

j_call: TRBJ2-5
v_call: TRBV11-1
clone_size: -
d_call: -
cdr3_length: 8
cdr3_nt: TGTGCCAAAGAGACCCAGTACTTC
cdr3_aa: CAKETQYF

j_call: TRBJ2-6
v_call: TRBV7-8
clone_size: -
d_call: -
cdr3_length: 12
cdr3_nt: TGTGCCATAAGCTCTGGGGCCAACGTCCTGACTTTC
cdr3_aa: CAISSGANVLTF

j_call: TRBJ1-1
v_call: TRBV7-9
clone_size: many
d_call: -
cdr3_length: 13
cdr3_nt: TGTGCCAGCAGCGCCAGACGGGACACTGAAGCTTTCTTT
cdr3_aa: CASSARRDTEAFF

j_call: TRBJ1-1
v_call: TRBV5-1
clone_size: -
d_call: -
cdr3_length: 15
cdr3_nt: TGCGCCAGCAGCTTGGGGGGAACAGGGAACACTGAAGCTTTCTTT
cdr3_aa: CASSLGGTGNTEAFF

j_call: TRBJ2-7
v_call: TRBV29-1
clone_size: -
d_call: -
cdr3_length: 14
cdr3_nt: TGCAGCGTTGAATGGGGGAGCCGCTCCTACGAGCAGTACTTC
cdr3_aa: CSVEWGSRSYEQYF

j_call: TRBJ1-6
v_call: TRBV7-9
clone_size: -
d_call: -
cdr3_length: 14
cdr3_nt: TGCGCCAGCAGCTTAGATCAGGATAATTCACCCCTCCACTTT
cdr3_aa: CASSLDQDNSPLHF

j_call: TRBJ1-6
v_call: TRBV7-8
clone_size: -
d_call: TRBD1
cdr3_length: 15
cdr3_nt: TGTGCCAGCAGCTTAGGCAGGGGGGGGGGATCACCCCTCCACTTT
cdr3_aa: CASSLGRGGGSPLHF

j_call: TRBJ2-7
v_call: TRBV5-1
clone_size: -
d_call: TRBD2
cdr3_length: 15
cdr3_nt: TGCGCCAGCAGCTGGAGGACTAGCGGGGTCCTGGAGCAGTACTTC
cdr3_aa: CASSWRTSGVLEQYF

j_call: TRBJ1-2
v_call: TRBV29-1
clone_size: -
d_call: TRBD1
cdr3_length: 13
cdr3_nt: TGCAGCGTCGGAGGTCAGGGGGACTATGGCTACACCTTC
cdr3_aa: CSVGGQGDYGYTF

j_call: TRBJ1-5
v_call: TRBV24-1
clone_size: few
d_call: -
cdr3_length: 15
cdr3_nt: TGTGCCACCAGTGAAAGGGGGGAATTCAATCAGCCCCAGCATTTT
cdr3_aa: CATSERGEFNQPQHF

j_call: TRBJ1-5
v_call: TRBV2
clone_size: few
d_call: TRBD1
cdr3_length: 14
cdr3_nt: TGTGCCAGGATCGGACAGGGAGCGGGTCAGCCCCAGCATTTT
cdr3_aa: CARIGQGAGQPQHF